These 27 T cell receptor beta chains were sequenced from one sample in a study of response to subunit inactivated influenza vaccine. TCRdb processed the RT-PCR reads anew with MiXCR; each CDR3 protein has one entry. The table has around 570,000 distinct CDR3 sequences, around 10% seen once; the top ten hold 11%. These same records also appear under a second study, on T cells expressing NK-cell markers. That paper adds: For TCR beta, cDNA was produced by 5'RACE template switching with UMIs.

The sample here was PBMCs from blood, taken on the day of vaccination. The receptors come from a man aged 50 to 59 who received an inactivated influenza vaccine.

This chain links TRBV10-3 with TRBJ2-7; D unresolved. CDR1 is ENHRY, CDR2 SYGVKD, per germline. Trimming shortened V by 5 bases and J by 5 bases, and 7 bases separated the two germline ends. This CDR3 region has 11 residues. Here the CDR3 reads CAISRDHEQYF. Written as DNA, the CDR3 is TGTGCCATCAGTCGCGACCACGAGCAGTACTTC.

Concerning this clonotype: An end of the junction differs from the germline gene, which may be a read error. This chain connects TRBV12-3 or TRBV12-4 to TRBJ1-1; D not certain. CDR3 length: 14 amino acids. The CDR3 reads CASSPDWSNTEVFF. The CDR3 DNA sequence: TGTGCCAGCAGCCCGGACTGGTCAAACACTGAAGTTTTCTTT.

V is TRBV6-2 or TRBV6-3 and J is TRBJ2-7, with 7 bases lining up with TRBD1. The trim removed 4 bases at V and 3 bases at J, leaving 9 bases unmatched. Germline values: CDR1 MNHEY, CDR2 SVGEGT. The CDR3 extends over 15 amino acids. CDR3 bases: TGTGCCAGCAGTTTCACCGGGACAGCGATCTACGAGCAGTACTTC. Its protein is CASSFTGTAIYEQYF.

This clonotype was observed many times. The CDR3 spells CASSRGGQGYNEQFF. In DNA, the CDR3 is TGTGCCAGCAGCCGAGGGGGACAGGGCTACAATGAGCAGTTCTTC. The chain carries TRBV7-9 and TRBJ2-1, with 9 nucleotides matching TRBD1. The germline gives CDR1 SEHNR, CDR2 FQNEAQ (reference sequence). The V and J ends lost 5 bases and 3 bases, in that order; junction bases with no gene match: 5. The CDR3 runs 15 residues. The full variable domain, rest sourced from reference TRBV7-9 and TRBJ2-1, is DTGVSQNPRHKITKRGQNVTFRCDPISEHNRLYWYRQTLGQGPEFLTYFQNEAQLEKSRLLSDRFSAERPKGSFSTLEIQRTEQGDSAMYLCASSRGGQGYNEQFFGPGTRLTVL.

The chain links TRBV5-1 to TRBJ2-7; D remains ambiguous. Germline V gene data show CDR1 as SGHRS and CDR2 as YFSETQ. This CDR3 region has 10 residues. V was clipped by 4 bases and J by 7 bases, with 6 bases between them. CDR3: CASSPGEQYF. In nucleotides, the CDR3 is TGCGCCAGCAGCCCCGGGGAGCAGTACTTC.

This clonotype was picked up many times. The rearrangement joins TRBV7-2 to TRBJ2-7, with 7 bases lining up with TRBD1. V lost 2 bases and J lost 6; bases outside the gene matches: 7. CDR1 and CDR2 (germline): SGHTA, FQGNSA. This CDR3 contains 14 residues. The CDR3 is CASSLKGGLSEQYF. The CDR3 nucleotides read TGTGCCAGCAGCTTAAAAGGGGGCTTATCCGAGCAGTACTTC.

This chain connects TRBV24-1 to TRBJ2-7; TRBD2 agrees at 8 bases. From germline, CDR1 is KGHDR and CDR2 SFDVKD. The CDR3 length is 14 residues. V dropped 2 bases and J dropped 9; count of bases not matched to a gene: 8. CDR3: CATSDSGLGKAQYF. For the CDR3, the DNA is TGTGCCACCAGTGATTCGGGACTAGGGAAGGCGCAGTACTTC.

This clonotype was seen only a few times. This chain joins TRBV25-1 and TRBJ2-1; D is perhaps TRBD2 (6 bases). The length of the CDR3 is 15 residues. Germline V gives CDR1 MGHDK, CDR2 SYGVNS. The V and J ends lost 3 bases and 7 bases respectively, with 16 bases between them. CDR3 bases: TGTGCCAGCAGTGATTTTACTAGCTGGGAGAATGAGCAGTTCTTC. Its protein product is CASSDFTSWENEQFF.

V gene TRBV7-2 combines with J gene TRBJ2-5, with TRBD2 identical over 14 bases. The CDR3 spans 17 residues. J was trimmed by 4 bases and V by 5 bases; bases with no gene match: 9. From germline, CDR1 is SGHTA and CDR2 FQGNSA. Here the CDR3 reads CASSHRGTSGSGETQYF. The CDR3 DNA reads TGTGCCAGCAGCCATAGAGGGACTAGCGGGAGTGGAGAGACCCAGTACTTC.

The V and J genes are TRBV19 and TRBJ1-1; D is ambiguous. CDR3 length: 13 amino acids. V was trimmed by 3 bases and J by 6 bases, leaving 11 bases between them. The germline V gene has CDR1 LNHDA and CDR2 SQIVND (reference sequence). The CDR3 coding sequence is TGTGCCAGTAGTATTAAAGGAGGACCTGAAGCTTTCTTT. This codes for CASSIKGGPEAFF.

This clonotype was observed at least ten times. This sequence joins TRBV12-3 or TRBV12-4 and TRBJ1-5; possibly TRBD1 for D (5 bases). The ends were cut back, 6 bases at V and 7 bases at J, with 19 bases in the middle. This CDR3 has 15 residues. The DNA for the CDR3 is TGTGCCAGCAGCCAGCGGGGCCTGTCAGAACAGCCCCAGCATTTT. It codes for CASSQRGLSEQPQHF.

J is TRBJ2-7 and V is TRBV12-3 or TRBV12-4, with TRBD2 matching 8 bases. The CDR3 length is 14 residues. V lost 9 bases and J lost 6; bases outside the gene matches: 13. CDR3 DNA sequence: TGTGCCAGTTCCTCGGGGGGGCTGTTACTCGAGCAGTACTTC. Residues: CASSSGGLLLEQYF.

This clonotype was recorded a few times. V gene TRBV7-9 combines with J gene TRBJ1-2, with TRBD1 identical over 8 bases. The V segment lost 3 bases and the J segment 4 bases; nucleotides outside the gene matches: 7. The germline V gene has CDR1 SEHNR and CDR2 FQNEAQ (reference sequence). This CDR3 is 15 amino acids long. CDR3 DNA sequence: TGTGCCAGCAGCTTTACCGGGACAGGATCCTATGGCTACACCTTC. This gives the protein CASSFTGTGSYGYTF. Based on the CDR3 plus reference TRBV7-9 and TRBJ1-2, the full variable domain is DTGVSQNPRHKITKRGQNVTFRCDPISEHNRLYWYRQTLGQGPEFLTYFQNEAQLEKSRLLSDRFSAERPKGSFSTLEIQRTEQGDSAMYLCASSFTGTGSYGYTFGSGTRLTVV.

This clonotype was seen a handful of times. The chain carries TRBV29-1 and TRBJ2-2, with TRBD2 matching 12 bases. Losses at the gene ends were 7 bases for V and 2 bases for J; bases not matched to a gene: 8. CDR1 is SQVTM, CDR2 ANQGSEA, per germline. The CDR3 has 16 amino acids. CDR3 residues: CSGLGTSGSNTGELFF. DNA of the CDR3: TGCAGCGGTCTCGGGACTAGCGGGTCCAACACCGGGGAGCTGTTTTTT.

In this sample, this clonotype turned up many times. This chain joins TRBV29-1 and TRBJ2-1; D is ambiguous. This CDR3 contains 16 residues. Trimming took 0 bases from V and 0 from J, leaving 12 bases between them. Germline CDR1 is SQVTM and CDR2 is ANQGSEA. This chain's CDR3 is CSVEDIAISSYNEQFF. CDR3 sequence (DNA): TGCAGCGTTGAAGATATTGCGATAAGCTCCTACAATGAGCAGTTCTTC.

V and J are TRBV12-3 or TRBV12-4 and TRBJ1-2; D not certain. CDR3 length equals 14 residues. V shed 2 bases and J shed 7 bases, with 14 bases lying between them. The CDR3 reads CASSLSGQPSGYTF. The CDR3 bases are TGTGCCAGCAGTTTATCTGGGCAGCCCTCTGGCTACACCTTC.

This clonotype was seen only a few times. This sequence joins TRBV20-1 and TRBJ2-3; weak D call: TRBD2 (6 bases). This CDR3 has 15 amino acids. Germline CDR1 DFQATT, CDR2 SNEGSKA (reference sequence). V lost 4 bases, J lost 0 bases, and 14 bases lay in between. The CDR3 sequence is CSAKGRRGSTDTQYF. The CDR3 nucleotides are TGCAGTGCTAAAGGGAGGCGGGGTAGCACAGATACGCAGTATTTT.

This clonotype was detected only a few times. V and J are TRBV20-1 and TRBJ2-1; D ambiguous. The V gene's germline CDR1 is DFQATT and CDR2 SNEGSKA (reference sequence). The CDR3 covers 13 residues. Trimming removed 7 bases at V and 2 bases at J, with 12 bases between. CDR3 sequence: CSGRADTYNEQFF. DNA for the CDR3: TGCAGTGGTAGGGCGGATACCTACAATGAGCAGTTCTTC.

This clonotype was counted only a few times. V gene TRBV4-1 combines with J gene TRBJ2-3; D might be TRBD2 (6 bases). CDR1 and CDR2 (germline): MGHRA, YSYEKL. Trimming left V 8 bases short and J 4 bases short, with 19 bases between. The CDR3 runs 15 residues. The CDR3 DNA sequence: TGCGCCAGCGGTATAGCGGCCCCTGGGGCAGATACGCAGTATTTT. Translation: CASGIAAPGADTQYF.

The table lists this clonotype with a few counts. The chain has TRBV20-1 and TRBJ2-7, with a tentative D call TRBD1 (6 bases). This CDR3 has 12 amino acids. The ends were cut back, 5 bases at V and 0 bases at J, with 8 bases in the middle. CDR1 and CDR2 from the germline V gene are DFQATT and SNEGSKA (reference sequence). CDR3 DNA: TGCAGTGCTGCGGACAGCTCCTACGAGCAGTACTTC. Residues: CSAADSSYEQYF.

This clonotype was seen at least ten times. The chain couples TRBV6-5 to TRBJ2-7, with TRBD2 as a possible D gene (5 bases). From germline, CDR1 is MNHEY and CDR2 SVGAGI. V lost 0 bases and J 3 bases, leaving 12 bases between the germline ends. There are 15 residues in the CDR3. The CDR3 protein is CASSYSSLGSYEQYF. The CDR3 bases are TGTGCCAGCAGTTACTCGAGCCTGGGGAGCTACGAGCAGTACTTC.

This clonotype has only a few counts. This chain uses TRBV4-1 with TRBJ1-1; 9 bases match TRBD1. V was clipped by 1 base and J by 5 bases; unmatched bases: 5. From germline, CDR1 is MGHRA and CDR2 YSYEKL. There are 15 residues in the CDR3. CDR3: CASSQGGQGRTEAFF. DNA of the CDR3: TGCGCCAGCAGCCAAGGAGGACAGGGGAGGACTGAAGCTTTCTTT.

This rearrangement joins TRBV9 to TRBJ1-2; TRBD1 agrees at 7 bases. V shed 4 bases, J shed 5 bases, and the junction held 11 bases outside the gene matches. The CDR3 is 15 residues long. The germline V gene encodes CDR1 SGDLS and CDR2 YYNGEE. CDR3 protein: CASSWRQGNWYGYTF. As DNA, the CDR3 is TGTGCCAGCAGCTGGAGACAGGGCAACTGGTATGGCTACACCTTC.

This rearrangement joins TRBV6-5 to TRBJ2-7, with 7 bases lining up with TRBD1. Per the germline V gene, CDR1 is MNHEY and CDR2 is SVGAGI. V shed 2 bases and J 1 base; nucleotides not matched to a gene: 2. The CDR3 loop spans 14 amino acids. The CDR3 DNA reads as TGTGCCAGCAGTTACGGGGACAGATCCTACGAGCAGTACTTC. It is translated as CASSYGDRSYEQYF.

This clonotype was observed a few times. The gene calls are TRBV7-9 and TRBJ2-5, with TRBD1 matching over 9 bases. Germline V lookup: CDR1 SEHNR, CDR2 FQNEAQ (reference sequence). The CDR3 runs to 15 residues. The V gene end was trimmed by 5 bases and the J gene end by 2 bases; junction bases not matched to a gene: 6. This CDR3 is CASSTRDRVQETQYF. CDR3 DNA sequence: TGTGCCAGCAGCACCCGGGACAGGGTTCAAGAGACCCAGTACTTC.

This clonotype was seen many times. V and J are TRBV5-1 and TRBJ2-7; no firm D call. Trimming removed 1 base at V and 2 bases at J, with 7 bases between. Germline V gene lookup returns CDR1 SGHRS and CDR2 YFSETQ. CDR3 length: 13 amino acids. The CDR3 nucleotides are TGCGCCAGCAGCTTGATTAGCACCTACGAGCAGTACTTC. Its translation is CASSLISTYEQYF.

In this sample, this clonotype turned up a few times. The CDR3 reads CSVGTSPGSGETQYF. The CDR3 DNA reads as TGCAGCGTCGGGACTAGCCCCGGGTCTGGGGAGACCCAGTACTTC. The chain carries TRBV29-1 and TRBJ2-5; 9 bases agree with TRBD2. In germline, CDR1 is SQVTM, CDR2 ANQGSEA. With V trimmed by 6 bases and J by 5 bases, 13 bases remained unmatched. The CDR3 covers 15 residues.